Shown below are 11 T cell receptor beta chains from a single sample sequenced in a study of cytomegalovirus exposure and HLA in healthy donors. The PCR made use of 60 Vbeta and 13 Jbeta primers. Data came from immunoSEQ multiplex PCR; TCRdb stores just in-frame clones and leaves some out. The sample lists roughly 160,000 clones, 84% seen once, with about 0.4% in the top ten. What was sequenced was PBMCs. These receptors came from a boy aged 2 to 9 in good health and CMV-seronegative.

V is TRBV6-1 and J is TRBJ2-4, with 11 positions matching TRBD1. The CDR3 spans 16 residues. V lost 4 bases to trimming and J lost 6 bases; unmatched junction nucleotides: 8. The germline CDR1 and CDR2 sequences are MNHNS and SASEGT. The CDR3 is CASSVFSGTGGNIQYF. CDR3 nucleotide sequence: TGTGCCAGCAGTGTATTCTCCGGGACAGGGGGAAACATTCAGTACTTC.

The chain combines TRBV2 with TRBJ1-5; D is perhaps TRBD1 (5 bases). Germline CDR1 reads SNHLY; CDR2 reads FYNNEI. V lost 3 bases and J lost 6, with 12 bases in between. There are 14 residues in the CDR3. This CDR3 is CASSDADMSQPQHF. CDR3 nucleotides: TGTGCCAGCAGTGATGCGGACATGAGTCAGCCCCAGCATTTT.

In its sample, this clone was seen a few times. V usage is TRBV7-9 and J usage is TRBJ1-4, with TRBD1 as a possible D gene (6 bases). Germline V gene lookup returns CDR1 SEHNR and CDR2 FQNEAQ (reference sequence). This CDR3 region has 14 residues. Trimming stripped 2 bases from V and 5 bases from J, with 9 bases between. The CDR3 loop reads CASSLQGGNEKLFF. The CDR3 DNA is TGTGCCAGCAGCTTACAAGGGGGAAATGAAAAACTGTTTTTT.

This clone appeared a few times. This rearrangement joins TRBV6-5 to TRBJ1-2; D remains ambiguous. The CDR3 extends over 14 amino acids. Germline V CDR1 and CDR2: MNHEY, SVGAGI. The V end was cut by 2 bases, the J end by 6 bases, with 13 bases between. CDR3 in amino acids: CASSYIGLRDGYTF. In DNA, the CDR3 is TGTGCCAGCAGTTACATCGGGCTGCGGGATGGCTACACCTTC.

V is TRBV28 and J is TRBJ1-2; TRBD1 matches at 10 bases. Germline V gene data show CDR1 as MDHEN and CDR2 as SYDVKM. Trimming removed 6 bases from V and 5 bases from J; junction bases left unmatched: 6. The CDR3 extends over 14 amino acids. The CDR3 is CASSPGQGGYGYTF. As DNA, the CDR3 is TGTGCCAGCAGCCCCGGACAGGGGGGGTATGGCTACACCTTC.

This rearrangement joins TRBV4-1 to TRBJ1-3; D remains unclear. Trimming pared 4 bases from V and 0 bases from J, leaving 10 bases between. The CDR3 sequence is 15 residues long. Germline CDR1 and CDR2: MGHRA and YSYEKL. This CDR3 is CASSPFPFSGNTIYF. CDR3 coding DNA: TGCGCCAGCAGCCCTTTTCCTTTCTCTGGAAACACCATATATTTT.

This chain joins TRBV9 and TRBJ2-5, with 9 bases that match TRBD2. Germline V gives CDR1 SGDLS, CDR2 YYNGEE. The ends lost 3 bases at V and 4 bases at J; junction bases unmatched: 10. This CDR3 is built from 16 residues. Written as DNA, the CDR3 is TGTGCCAGCAGCGCGAGCGGGAGGTTCGTGGGAGAGACCCAGTACTTC. As protein: CASSASGRFVGETQYF.

V is TRBV4-1 and J is TRBJ2-1, with 10 bases aligning to TRBD2. This CDR3 contains 18 residues. V was clipped by 0 bases and J by 1 base; unmatched bases: 6. Germline CDR1 is MGHRA and CDR2 is YSYEKL. Written as DNA, the CDR3 is TGCGCCAGCAGCCAAGATTGGGGACTAGCGTATTCCTACAATGAGCAGTTCTTC. It codes for CASSQDWGLAYSYNEQFF.

In the case of this clone: The identical CDR3 is also encoded by other nucleotide sequences in the sample. The V gene is TRBV30, the J gene TRBJ2-1, with TRBD2 identical over 7 bases. V shed 1 base, J shed 10 bases, and the junction held 7 bases outside the gene matches. The germline gives CDR1 GTSNPN, CDR2 SVGIG (reference sequence). There are 13 residues in the CDR3. CDR3 bases: TGTGCCTGGAGTGGGACTAGGCTCGGAGAGCAGTTCTTC. Translating gives CAWSGTRLGEQFF.

The sample holds a few counts of this clone. J is TRBJ1-1 and V is TRBV5-1; D gene unclear. This CDR3 is 16 amino acids long. V lost 4 bases to trimming and J lost 3 bases, with 19 bases between them. Germline CDR1 reads SGHRS; CDR2 reads YFSETQ. The CDR3 region is CASSPEVRQDHTEAFF. The CDR3 coding sequence is TGCGCCAGCAGCCCCGAAGTCAGGCAGGATCACACTGAAGCTTTCTTT.

The rearrangement uses TRBV13 and TRBJ1-5; 8 nucleotides agree with TRBD1. The V gene's germline CDR1 is PRHDT and CDR2 FYEKMQ (reference sequence). The CDR3 spans 19 residues. The V and J ends lost 4 bases and 5 bases, in that order; junction bases with no gene match: 19. The CDR3 region is CASSSDYRTGMVFDQPQHF. Here the CDR3 DNA reads TGTGCCAGCAGCTCTGATTATAGGACAGGGATGGTATTCGATCAGCCCCAGCATTTT.